These 18 T cell receptor beta chains were sequenced from one sample in a study of cytomegalovirus exposure and HLA in healthy donors. PCR used 60 Vbeta primers and 13 Jbeta primers. The data were produced by immunoSEQ multiplex PCR, yet TCRdb's version contains in-frame clones alone and is incomplete. The sample lists over 150,000 clones; 82% were seen once. Sequencing was carried out using PBMCs. The receptors were gathered from a boy between 2 and 15 years old in good health and CMV-seronegative.

This chain uses TRBV5-1 with TRBJ2-5, with D unclear. The CDR3 loop spans 13 amino acids. Germline V gene sequence: CDR1 SGHRS, CDR2 YFSETQ. Trimming pared 0 bases from V and 2 bases from J, leaving 5 bases between. In DNA form, the CDR3 reads TGCGCCAGCAGCTTGGCCGTTCAAGAGACCCAGTACTTC. As protein: CASSLAVQETQYF.

This rearrangement joins TRBV7-2 to TRBJ2-7; weak D call: TRBD2 (5 bases). The CDR3 has 15 amino acids. Germline V lookup: CDR1 SGHTA, CDR2 FQGNSA. V lost 1 base to trimming and J lost 3 bases, with 13 bases between them. The CDR3 sequence is CASSLGGSADYEQYF. For the CDR3, the DNA is TGTGCCAGCAGCTTAGGAGGGTCAGCGGACTACGAGCAGTACTTC.

This chain joins TRBV5-1 and TRBJ2-1, with D hard to call. The CDR3 has 11 residues. From germline, CDR1 is SGHRS and CDR2 YFSETQ. Between the trimmed V and J ends, which lost 6 bases and 8 bases, there was a span of 9 bases. This CDR3 reads CASKALDEQFF. The CDR3 region has the DNA TGCGCCAGCAAAGCTCTCGATGAGCAGTTCTTC.

This clone showed up just a few times. The chain couples TRBV6-6 to TRBJ2-7; 11 bases agree with TRBD2. The V gene end was trimmed by 1 base and the J gene end by 1 base; junction bases not matched to a gene: 3. CDR1 is MNHNY and CDR2 is SVGAGI in the germline V gene (reference sequence). The CDR3 is 16 amino acids. This chain's CDR3 is CASSYYGLAGSYEQYF. The CDR3 coding sequence is TGTGCCAGCAGTTACTACGGACTAGCGGGTTCCTACGAGCAGTACTTC.

The chain uses TRBV4-2 and TRBJ2-1; TRBD2 might be the D (6 bases). There are 17 residues in the CDR3. V shed 0 bases and J shed 7 bases, with 19 bases lying between them. CDR1 and CDR2 from the germline V gene are LGHNA and YNFKEQ. Here the CDR3 DNA reads TGTGCCAGCAGCCAAGATGTAGGCGGGGTCCTACGGAATGAGCAGTTCTTC. Translated: CASSQDVGGVLRNEQFF.

This clone was found a few times. CDR3 sequence reads: CASSAEKETQYF. CDR3 DNA sequence: TGTGCCAGTAGCGCGGAAAAAGAGACCCAGTACTTC. The V and J genes are TRBV19 and TRBJ2-5; no reliable D call. CDR3 size: 12 residues. Germline V gives CDR1 LNHDA, CDR2 SQIVND (reference sequence). Trimming took 6 bases from V and 3 from J, leaving 8 bases between them.

This sequence joins TRBV9 and TRBJ1-2; TRBD1 might be the D (6 bases). The CDR3 sequence is 14 residues long. Germline V gene sequence: CDR1 SGDLS, CDR2 YYNGEE. The ends were cut back, 4 bases at V and 4 bases at J, with 14 bases in the middle. The CDR3 DNA follows: TGTGCCAGCAGCCCCGTCGGGGGGCCCTATGGCTACACCTTC. This sequence encodes CASSPVGGPYGYTF.

The gene calls are TRBV27 and TRBJ1-2, with a tentative D call TRBD1 (5 bases). This CDR3 comprises 15 residues. V dropped 4 bases and J dropped 4 bases, with 16 bases sitting between them. Per germline, CDR1 MNHEY and CDR2 SMNVEV (reference sequence). The CDR3 sequence: CASSYSQGSGYGYTF. CDR3 sequence (DNA): TGTGCCAGCAGTTATAGTCAGGGATCGGGCTATGGCTACACCTTC.

This clone was recorded once. The V gene is TRBV30, the J gene TRBJ1-4; D is uncertain. This CDR3 contains 12 residues. V was pared by 7 bases and J by 5 bases, with 11 bases between. CDR1 and CDR2 from the germline V gene are GTSNPN and SVGIG (reference sequence). In DNA, the CDR3 is TGTGCCTTATCGACGGGAAATGAAAAACTGTTTTTT. Protein product: CALSTGNEKLFF.

The rearrangement uses TRBV4-3 and TRBJ2-6; D remains unclear. The germline V gene encodes CDR1 LGHNA and CDR2 YSLEER. CDR3 length: 15 residues. Trimming removed 1 base from V and 0 bases from J, with 4 bases in between. CDR3 sequence: CASSQGSSGANVLTF. The CDR3 nucleotides read TGCGCCAGCAGCCAAGGTAGCTCTGGGGCCAACGTCCTGACTTTC.

The chain links TRBV14 to TRBJ2-7; tentatively, D is TRBD1 (5 bases). CDR1 is SGHDN, CDR2 FVKESK, per germline. CDR3 length equals 15 residues. The V end lost 1 base, the J end lost 7 bases, and 17 bases lay between the germline ends. CDR3 loop: CASSQVWGLMGEQYF. CDR3 nucleotide sequence: TGTGCCAGCAGCCAAGTTTGGGGCTTGATGGGGGAGCAGTACTTC.

CDR3 in DNA: TGCGCCAGCAGCTTTGACTATACCACCTACGAGCAGTACTTC. This sequence encodes CASSFDYTTYEQYF. The V gene is TRBV5-1, the J gene TRBJ2-7; tentative D call: TRBD2 (5 bases). This CDR3 has 14 residues. The V and J ends lost 2 bases and 2 bases respectively, with 11 bases between them. CDR1 SGHRS and CDR2 YFSETQ come from the germline V gene.

The chain couples TRBV9 to TRBJ1-5, with 10 positions matching TRBD1. Germline V gene data show CDR1 as SGDLS and CDR2 as YYNGEE. J lost 3 bases, V lost 2 bases, and 2 bases had no gene match. CDR3 length equals 15 residues. CDR3 coding DNA: TGTGCCAGCAGCGTCGGACAGGGGGTCAATCAGCCCCAGCATTTT. Translated, it gives CASSVGQGVNQPQHF.

This rearrangement joins TRBV5-1 to TRBJ1-2, with 8 bases lining up with TRBD1. This CDR3 is 16 amino acids long. V gave up 4 bases and J gave up 7 bases; unmatched junction bases: 15. Germline-derived CDR1 and CDR2 are SGHRS and YFSETQ. The CDR3 here is CASSDRPGGEIVGYTF. The CDR3 coding sequence is TGCGCCAGCAGCGATCGCCCAGGGGGCGAAATAGTTGGCTACACCTTC. The variable domain in full, with the rest retrieved from reference TRBV5-1 and TRBJ1-2, is KAGVTQTPRYLIKTRGQQVTLSCSPISGHRSVSWYQQTPGQGLQFLFEYFSETQRNKGNFPGRFSGRQFSNSRSEMNVSTLELGDSALYLCASSDRPGGEIVGYTFGSGTRLTVV.

CDR3 nucleotides: TGTGCCTGGATCACCGGACAGGGGGCGCGAGGCTACACCTTC. This gives the protein CAWITGQGARGYTF. The chain couples TRBV30 to TRBJ1-2; TRBD1 agrees at 11 bases. Unmatched junction bases numbered 9, after V lost 4 bases and J lost 8 bases. Germline CDR1 and CDR2: GTSNPN and SVGIG (reference sequence). The CDR3 spans 14 residues.

The V call is TRBV19, the J call TRBJ2-3, with 9 bases that match TRBD1. Germline V gives CDR1 LNHDA, CDR2 SQIVND (reference sequence). This CDR3 contains 14 residues. Trimming removed 11 bases from V and 3 bases from J; junction bases left unmatched: 9. CDR3 amino acids: CAATSGQGTDTQYF. The CDR3 DNA is TGTGCCGCAACCTCGGGACAGGGTACAGATACGCAGTATTTT.

CDR3 residues: CASSILGQGGIEQYF. CDR3 coding DNA: TGTGCCAGTAGTATTCTAGGGCAGGGAGGTATCGAGCAGTACTTC. V usage is TRBV19 and J usage is TRBJ2-7, with D possibly matching TRBD2 (6 bases). The CDR3 consists of 15 residues. V shed 3 bases and J shed 6 bases, with 18 bases lying between them. Germline CDR1 LNHDA, CDR2 SQIVND (reference sequence).

This chain uses TRBV5-6 with TRBJ2-2; unclear D gene. V was trimmed by 0 bases and J by 6 bases, leaving 9 bases between them. This CDR3 contains 14 residues. The germline gives CDR1 SGHDT, CDR2 YYEEEE. CDR3 in amino acids: CASSLGASPGELFF. DNA of the CDR3: TGTGCCAGCAGCTTGGGCGCAAGCCCCGGGGAGCTGTTTTTT.